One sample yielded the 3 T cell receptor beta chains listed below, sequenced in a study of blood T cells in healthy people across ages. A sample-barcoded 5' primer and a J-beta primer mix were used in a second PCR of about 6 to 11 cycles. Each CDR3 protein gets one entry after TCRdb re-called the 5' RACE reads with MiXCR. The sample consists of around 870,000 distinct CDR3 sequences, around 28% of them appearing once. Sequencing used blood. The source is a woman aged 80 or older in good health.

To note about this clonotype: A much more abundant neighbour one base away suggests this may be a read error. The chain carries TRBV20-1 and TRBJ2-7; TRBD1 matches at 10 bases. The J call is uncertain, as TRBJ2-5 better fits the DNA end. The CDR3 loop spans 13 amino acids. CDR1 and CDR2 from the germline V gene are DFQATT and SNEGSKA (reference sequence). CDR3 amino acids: CSARDRGVGTQYF. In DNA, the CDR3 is TGCAGTGCTAGGGACAGGGGGGTCGGGACCCAGTACTTC.

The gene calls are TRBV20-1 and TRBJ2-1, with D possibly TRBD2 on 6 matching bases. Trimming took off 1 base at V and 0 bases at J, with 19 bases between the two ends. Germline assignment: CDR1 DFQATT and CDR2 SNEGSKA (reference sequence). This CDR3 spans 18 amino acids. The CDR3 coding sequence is TGCAGTGCTAGAGCCGTCCCGGGACTGCTGAGCTCCTACAATGAGCAGTTCTTC. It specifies CSARAVPGLLSSYNEQFF.

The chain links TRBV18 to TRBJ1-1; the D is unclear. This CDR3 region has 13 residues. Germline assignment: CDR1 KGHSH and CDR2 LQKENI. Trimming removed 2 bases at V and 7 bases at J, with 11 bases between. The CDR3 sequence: CASSPGVRLEAFF. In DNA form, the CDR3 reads TGTGCCAGCTCACCAGGAGTCAGACTTGAAGCTTTCTTT.